A selection of T cell receptor beta chains follows, all from one sample in a study of T cell responses to AZD1222 COVID-19 vaccine. The table came from immunoSEQ multiplex PCR; TCRdb's copy has only in-frame clones and leaves some out. There are around 110,000 clones in the sample; 80% to 90% occur only once, and around a tenth lies in the top ten. The source material was peripheral blood, sampled on day 0 of AZD1222 vaccination. These receptors were obtained from an adult in good health. CDR3s include the opening cysteine and the closing phenylalanine or tryptophan. A D gene is named only where the DNA matches it firmly. Part of the rows lack a size; the others show once, few, many or a class for expanded clones.

cdr3_aa	cdr3_nt	v_call	j_call	clone_size	d_call
CAWTRQGNTEAFF	TGTGCCTGGACCCGACAGGGGAACACTGAAGCTTTCTTT	TRBV30	TRBJ1-1	.	TRBD1
CASSLGRGEHGYTF	TGTGCCAGCAGCTTAGGGAGGGGGGAGCATGGCTACACCTTC	TRBV7-2	TRBJ1-2	.	.
CASSEGQGPVDTQYF	TGTGCCAGCAGTGAGGGACAGGGGCCGGTAGATACGCAGTATTTT	TRBV25-1	TRBJ2-3	.	TRBD1
CASSYPGGGTDTQYF	TGTGCCAGCAGTTACCCAGGGGGTGGCACAGATACGCAGTATTTT	TRBV6-5	TRBJ2-3	.	TRBD1
CASSLPGQGYEQYF	TGTGCCAGCAGCTTACCGGGACAGGGGTACGAGCAGTACTTC	TRBV6-2/TRBV6-3	TRBJ2-7	.	TRBD1
CASSGWGDMAKNIQYF	TGTGCCAGCAGTGGCTGGGGGGATATGGCCAAAAACATTCAGTACTTC	TRBV2	TRBJ2-4	.	.
CSGGQENTGELFF	TGCAGCGGGGGACAGGAGAACACCGGGGAGCTGTTTTTT	TRBV29-1	TRBJ2-2	few	TRBD1
CATSEDSYEQYF	TGTGCCACCAGTGAGGATAGCTACGAGCAGTACTTC	TRBV24-1	TRBJ2-7	.	.
CASSFRRDGSYEQYF	TGTGCCAGCAGTTTCCGCCGGGACGGTTCCTACGAGCAGTACTTC	TRBV6-5	TRBJ2-7	.	.
CASSYSSRQVNTEAFF	TGTGCCAGCAGTTACTCGAGTAGGCAAGTGAACACTGAAGCTTTCTTT	TRBV6-2/TRBV6-3	TRBJ1-1	.	.
CASSPNAYQPQHF	TGTGCCAGCAGCCCCAACGCTTACCAGCCCCAGCATTTT	TRBV7-9	TRBJ1-5	.	.
CAWSVLDRLEGEAFF	TGTGCCTGGAGTGTACTGGACAGGTTGGAGGGTGAAGCTTTCTTT	TRBV30	TRBJ1-1	.	TRBD1
CASSREGTGLNSPLHF	TGTGCCAGCAGTCGTGAGGGAACAGGGCTTAATTCACCCCTCCACTTT	TRBV7-2	TRBJ1-6	.	.
CASSRQGLAGVDTDTQYF	TGTGCCAGCAGTCGCCAAGGACTAGCGGGAGTTGACACAGATACGCAGTATTTT	TRBV6-6	TRBJ2-3	.	TRBD2
CAWSVGWGANVLTF	TGTGCCTGGAGTGTAGGATGGGGGGCCAACGTCCTGACTTTC	TRBV30	TRBJ2-6	few	.
CASSETSNPNSPLHF	TGTGCCAGCAGTGAGACATCTAATCCCAATTCACCCCTCCACTTT	TRBV2	TRBJ1-6	.	.
CASSTLQVGVNTEAFF	TGTGCCAGCAGCACTCTACAGGTTGGGGTAAACACTGAAGCTTTCTTT	TRBV21-1	TRBJ1-1	.	.
CSASGLAPNNEQFF	TGCAGTGCTAGTGGTCTAGCCCCAAACAATGAGCAGTTCTTC	TRBV20-1	TRBJ2-1	.	.
CASSLGGRGNINEAFF	TGTGCCAGCAGCTTGGGAGGCCGGGGGAATATAAATGAAGCTTTCTTT	TRBV5-5	TRBJ1-1	few	.
CASSREGLTYEQYF	TGTGCCAGCAGCCGCGAAGGGCTGACCTACGAGCAGTACTTC	TRBV7-2	TRBJ2-7	.	.
CASRPGRQNTEAFF	TGTGCCAGCAGACCGGGACGGCAGAACACTGAAGCTTTCTTT	TRBV11-2	TRBJ1-1	.	.
CASRSGKTNEKLFF	TGTGCCAGCAGGTCAGGGAAAACTAATGAAAAACTGTTTTTT	TRBV28	TRBJ1-4	.	.
CASRSRLETEQFF	TGTGCCAGCAGATCAAGGTTGGAGACTGAGCAGTTCTTC	TRBV11-3	TRBJ2-1	once	.
CASSQQGFELFF	TGTGCCAGCAGCCAACAGGGCTTCGAACTGTTTTTT	TRBV7-2	TRBJ1-4	once	.
CASSVVTSSSGDNEQFF	TGTGCCAGCAGCGTAGTTACTAGCAGTTCGGGGGACAATGAGCAGTTCTTC	TRBV9	TRBJ2-1	.	.
CASSPGQAGGGYTF	TGCGCCAGCAGCCCCGGACAGGCTGGTGGTGGCTACACCTTC	TRBV5-1	TRBJ1-2	few	TRBD1
CASSSAGWDYGYTF	TGTGCCAGCAGCAGCGCGGGGTGGGACTATGGCTACACCTTC	TRBV9	TRBJ1-2	few	.
CASTPRTGGKNEQFF	TGTGCCAGCACCCCCCGGACAGGGGGCAAGAATGAGCAGTTCTTC	TRBV4-2	TRBJ2-1	.	TRBD1
CSVDGGSTEAFF	TGCAGCGTTGATGGAGGGTCCACTGAAGCTTTCTTT	TRBV29-1	TRBJ1-1	.	.
CASSSYGVETQYF	TGTGCCAGCAGCTCTTACGGGGTTGAGACCCAGTACTTC	TRBV7-9	TRBJ2-5	.	.
CASSLGQGDNEQFF	TGCGCCAGCAGCTTGGGTCAGGGGGACAATGAGCAGTTCTTC	TRBV5-1	TRBJ2-1	.	TRBD1
CASSLTEGTSTDTQYF	TGTGCCAGCAGCTTGACAGAAGGAACTAGCACAGATACGCAGTATTTT	TRBV5-6	TRBJ2-3	few	.
CASILPSKDTQYF	TGTGCCAGCATTCTTCCTAGCAAAGATACGCAGTATTTT	TRBV7-9	TRBJ2-3	.	.
CASSFTGGSGGELFF	TGTGCCAGCAGCTTTACAGGGGGCTCGGGCGGGGAGCTGTTTTTT	TRBV7-9	TRBJ2-2	.	TRBD1
CASSSTSGRINEQFF	TGTGCCAGCAGCTCGACTAGCGGGAGGATAAATGAGCAGTTCTTC	TRBV7-3	TRBJ2-1	.	TRBD2
CASSKGQGGINEKLFF	TGTGCCAGCAGCAAGGGACAGGGAGGGATTAATGAAAAACTGTTTTTT	TRBV7-2	TRBJ1-4	once	TRBD1
CASSLELGDNEQFF	TGCGCCAGCAGCTTGGAACTAGGAGACAATGAGCAGTTCTTC	TRBV5-1	TRBJ2-1	.	.
CASRQGNEQYF	TGTGCCAGCCGACAGGGTAACGAGCAGTACTTC	TRBV27	TRBJ2-7	.	TRBD1
CASSLGTGRWKEKLFF	TGCGCCAGCAGCTTGGGGACAGGGAGGTGGAAAGAAAAACTGTTTTTT	TRBV5-1	TRBJ1-4	.	TRBD1
CASSLLGTSGYNEQFF	TGTGCCAGTAGTCTACTCGGGACTAGCGGTTACAATGAGCAGTTCTTC	TRBV19	TRBJ2-1	.	TRBD2
CAIRQGPSTEAFF	TGTGCCATCCGCCAGGGGCCTTCCACTGAAGCTTTCTTT	TRBV10-3	TRBJ1-1	.	.
CASSTIQGWTEAFF	TGTGCCAGTAGTACTATACAGGGTTGGACTGAAGCTTTCTTT	TRBV19	TRBJ1-1	.	.
CASSLGDTNTEAFF	TGTGCCAGCAGCCTTGGAGACACCAACACTGAAGCTTTCTTT	TRBV11-2	TRBJ1-1	.	.
CAWQRGGNQPQHF	TGTGCCTGGCAGAGGGGGGGTAATCAGCCCCAGCATTTT	TRBV30	TRBJ1-5	.	.
CASSLDRGPGQPQHF	TGTGCCAGCAGCTTAGACAGGGGGCCGGGTCAGCCCCAGCATTTT	TRBV7-2	TRBJ1-5	.	TRBD1
CASSYPQGSTDTQYF	TGTGCCAGCAGCTACCCACAGGGCTCCACAGATACGCAGTATTTT	TRBV5-6	TRBJ2-3	.	.